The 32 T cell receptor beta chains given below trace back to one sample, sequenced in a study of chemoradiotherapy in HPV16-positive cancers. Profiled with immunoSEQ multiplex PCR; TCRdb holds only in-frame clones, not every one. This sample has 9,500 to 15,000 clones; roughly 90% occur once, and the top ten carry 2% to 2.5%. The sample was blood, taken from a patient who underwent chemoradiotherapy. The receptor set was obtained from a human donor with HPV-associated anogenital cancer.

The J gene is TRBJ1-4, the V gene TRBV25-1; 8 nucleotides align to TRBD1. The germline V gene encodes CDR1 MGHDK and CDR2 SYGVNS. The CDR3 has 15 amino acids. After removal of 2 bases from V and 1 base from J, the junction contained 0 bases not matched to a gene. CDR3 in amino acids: CASSEDRGTNEKLFF. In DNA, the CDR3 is TGTGCCAGCAGTGAAGACAGGGGAACTAATGAAAAACTGTTTTTT.

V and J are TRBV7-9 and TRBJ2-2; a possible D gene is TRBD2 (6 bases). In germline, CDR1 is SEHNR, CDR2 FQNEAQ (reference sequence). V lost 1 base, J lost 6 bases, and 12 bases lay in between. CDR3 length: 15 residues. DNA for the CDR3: TGTGCCAGCAGCTTAGTGCCAGGAGGGCCCGGGGAGCTGTTTTTT. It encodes CASSLVPGGPGELFF.

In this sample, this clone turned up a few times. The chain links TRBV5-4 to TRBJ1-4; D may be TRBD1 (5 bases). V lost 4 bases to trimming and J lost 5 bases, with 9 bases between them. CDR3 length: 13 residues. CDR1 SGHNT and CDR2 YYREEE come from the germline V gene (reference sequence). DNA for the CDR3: TGTGCCAGCAGCGGGACCGTAAATGAAAAACTGTTTTTT. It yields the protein CASSGTVNEKLFF.

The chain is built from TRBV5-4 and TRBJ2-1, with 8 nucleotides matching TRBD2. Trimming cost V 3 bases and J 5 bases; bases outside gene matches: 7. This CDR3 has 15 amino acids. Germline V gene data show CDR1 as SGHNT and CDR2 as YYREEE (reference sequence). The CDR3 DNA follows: TGTGCCAGCAGCTGGGGACTAGTCACACACAATGAGCAGTTCTTC. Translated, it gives CASSWGLVTHNEQFF.

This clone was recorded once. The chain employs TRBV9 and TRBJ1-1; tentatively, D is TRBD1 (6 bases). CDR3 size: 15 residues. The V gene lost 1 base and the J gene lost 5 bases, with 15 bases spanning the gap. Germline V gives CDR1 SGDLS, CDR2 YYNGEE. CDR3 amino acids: CASSVFSGDVTEAFF. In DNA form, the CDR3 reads TGTGCCAGCAGCGTATTTTCAGGGGATGTGACTGAAGCTTTCTTT. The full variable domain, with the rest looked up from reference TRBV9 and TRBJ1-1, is DSGVTQTPKHLITATGQRVTLRCSPRSGDLSVYWYQQSLDQGLQFLIQYYNGEERAKGNILERFSAQQFPDLHSELNLSSLELGDSALYFCASSVFSGDVTEAFFGQGTRLTVV.

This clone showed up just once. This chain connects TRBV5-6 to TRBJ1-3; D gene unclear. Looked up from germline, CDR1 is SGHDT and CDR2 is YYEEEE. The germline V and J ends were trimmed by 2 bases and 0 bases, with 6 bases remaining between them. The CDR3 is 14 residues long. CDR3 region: CASSFGSSGNTIYF. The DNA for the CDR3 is TGTGCCAGCAGCTTCGGGAGCTCTGGAAACACCATATATTTT.

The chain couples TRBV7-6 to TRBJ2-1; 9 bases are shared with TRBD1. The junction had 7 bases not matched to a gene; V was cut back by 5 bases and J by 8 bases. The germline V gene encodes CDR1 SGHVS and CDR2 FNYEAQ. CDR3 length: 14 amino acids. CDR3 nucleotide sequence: TGTGCCAGCAGCGGCCGAGGGACAGGGTATGAGCAGTTCTTC. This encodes CASSGRGTGYEQFF.

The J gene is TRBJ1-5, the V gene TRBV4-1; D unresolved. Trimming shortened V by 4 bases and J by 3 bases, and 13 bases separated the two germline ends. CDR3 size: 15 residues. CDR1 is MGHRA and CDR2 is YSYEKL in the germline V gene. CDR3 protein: CASSRDTGFNQPQHF. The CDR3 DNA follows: TGCGCCAGCAGCCGAGATACGGGGTTCAATCAGCCCCAGCATTTT.

The CDR3 bases are TGTGCCAGCAGCCAAGAAGCGTCAGAGGCCCATAATTCACCCCTCCACTTT. It codes for CASSQEASEAHNSPLHF. V is TRBV4-2 and J is TRBJ1-6; D remains ambiguous. CDR1 is LGHNA, CDR2 YNFKEQ, per germline. CDR3 length equals 17 residues. Trimming took 0 bases from V and 5 from J, leaving 14 bases between them.

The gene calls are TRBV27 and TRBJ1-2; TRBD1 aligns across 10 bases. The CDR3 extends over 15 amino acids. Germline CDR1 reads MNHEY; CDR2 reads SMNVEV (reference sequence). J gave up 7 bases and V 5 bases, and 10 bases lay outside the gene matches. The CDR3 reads CASSPRGQGEGGYTF. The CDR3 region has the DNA TGTGCCAGCAGTCCCAGAGGACAGGGGGAGGGTGGCTACACCTTC.

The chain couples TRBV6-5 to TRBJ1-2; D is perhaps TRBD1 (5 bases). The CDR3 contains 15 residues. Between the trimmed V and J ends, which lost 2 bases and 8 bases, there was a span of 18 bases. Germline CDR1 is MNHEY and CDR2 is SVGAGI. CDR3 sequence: CASSYDGQGIEGYTF. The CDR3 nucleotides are TGTGCCAGCAGTTACGACGGGCAGGGAATTGAAGGCTACACCTTC.

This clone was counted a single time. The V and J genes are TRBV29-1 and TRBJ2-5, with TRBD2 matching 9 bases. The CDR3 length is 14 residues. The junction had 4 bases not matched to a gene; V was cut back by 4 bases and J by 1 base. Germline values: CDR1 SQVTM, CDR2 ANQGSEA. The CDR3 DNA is TGCAGCGTTGTATTAGCGGGGGTCCAAGAGACCCAGTACTTC. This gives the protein CSVVLAGVQETQYF.

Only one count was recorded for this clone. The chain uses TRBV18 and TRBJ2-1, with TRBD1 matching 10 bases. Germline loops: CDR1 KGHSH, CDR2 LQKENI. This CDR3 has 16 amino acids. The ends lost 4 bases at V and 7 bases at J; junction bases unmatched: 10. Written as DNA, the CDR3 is TGTGCCAGCTCACAACCCGGGACAGGGGTTGGTAATGAGCAGTTCTTC. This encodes CASSQPGTGVGNEQFF.

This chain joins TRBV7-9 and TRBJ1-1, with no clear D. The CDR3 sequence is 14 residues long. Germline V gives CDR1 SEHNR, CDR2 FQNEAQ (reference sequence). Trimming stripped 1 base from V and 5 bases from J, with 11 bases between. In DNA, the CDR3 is TGTGCCAGCAGCTTAGGAAGGGATGAAACTGAAGCTTTCTTT. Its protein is CASSLGRDETEAFF. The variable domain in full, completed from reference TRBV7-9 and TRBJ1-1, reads DTGVSQNPRHKITKRGQNVTFRCDPISEHNRLYWYRQTLGQGPEFLTYFQNEAQLEKSRLLSDRFSAERPKGSFSTLEIQRTEQGDSAMYLCASSLGRDETEAFFGQGTRLTVV.

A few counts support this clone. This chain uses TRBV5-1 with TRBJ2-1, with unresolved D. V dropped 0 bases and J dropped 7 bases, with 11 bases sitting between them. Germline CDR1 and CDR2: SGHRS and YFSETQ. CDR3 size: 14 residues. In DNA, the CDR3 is TGCGCCAGCAGCTTGGCCGGGCTCCGAAATGAGCAGTTCTTC. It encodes CASSLAGLRNEQFF.

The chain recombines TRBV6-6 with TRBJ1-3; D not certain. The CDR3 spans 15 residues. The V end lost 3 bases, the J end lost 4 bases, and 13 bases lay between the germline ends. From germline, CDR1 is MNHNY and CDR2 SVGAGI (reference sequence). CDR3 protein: CASSYWTDQGNTIYF. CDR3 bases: TGTGCCAGCAGTTATTGGACCGACCAGGGAAACACCATATATTTT.

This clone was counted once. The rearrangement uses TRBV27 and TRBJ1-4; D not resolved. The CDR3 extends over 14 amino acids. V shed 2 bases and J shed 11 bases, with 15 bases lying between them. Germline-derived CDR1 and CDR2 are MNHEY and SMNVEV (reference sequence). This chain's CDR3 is CASSLSRNIRKLFF. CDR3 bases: TGTGCCAGCAGTTTAAGCCGGAATATTCGGAAACTGTTTTTT.

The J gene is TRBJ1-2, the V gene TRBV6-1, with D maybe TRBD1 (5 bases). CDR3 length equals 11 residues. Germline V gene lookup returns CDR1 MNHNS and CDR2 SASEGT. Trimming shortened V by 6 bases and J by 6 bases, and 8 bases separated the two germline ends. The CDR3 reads CASSAGHGYTF. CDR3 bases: TGTGCCAGCAGCGCAGGGCATGGCTACACCTTC.

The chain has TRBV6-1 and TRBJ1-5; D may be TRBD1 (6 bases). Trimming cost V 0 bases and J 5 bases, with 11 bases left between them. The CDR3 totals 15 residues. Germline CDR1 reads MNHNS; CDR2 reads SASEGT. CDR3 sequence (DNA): TGTGCCAGCAGTGAAGCGTTTAGGGGGGATCAGCCCCAGCATTTT. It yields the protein CASSEAFRGDQPQHF.

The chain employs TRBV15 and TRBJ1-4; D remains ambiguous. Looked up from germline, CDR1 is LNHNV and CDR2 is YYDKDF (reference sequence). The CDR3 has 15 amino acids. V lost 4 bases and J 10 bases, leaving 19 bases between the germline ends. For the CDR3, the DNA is TGTGCCACCAGCACCTTGGACGTCTCGGCGGGAAAACTGTTTTTT. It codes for CATSTLDVSAGKLFF. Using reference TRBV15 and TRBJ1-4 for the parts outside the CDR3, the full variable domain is DAMVIQNPRYQVTQFGKPVTLSCSQTLNHNVMYWYQQKSSQAPKLLFHYYDKDFNNEADTPDNFQSRRPNTSFCFLDIRSPGLGDTAMYLCATSTLDVSAGKLFFGSGTQLSVL.

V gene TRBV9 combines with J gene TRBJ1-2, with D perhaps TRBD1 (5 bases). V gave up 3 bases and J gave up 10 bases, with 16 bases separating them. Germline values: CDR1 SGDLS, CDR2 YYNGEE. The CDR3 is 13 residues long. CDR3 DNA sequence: TGTGCCAGCAGCGCATCCGGGCAGGGTGACTACACCTTC. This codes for CASSASGQGDYTF.

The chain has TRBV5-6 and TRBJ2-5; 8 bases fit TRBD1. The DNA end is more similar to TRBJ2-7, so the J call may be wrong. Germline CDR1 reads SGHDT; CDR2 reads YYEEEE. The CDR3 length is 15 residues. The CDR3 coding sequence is TGTGCCAGCAGCCTGGATTGGACAGGGAGGTACGAGCAGTACTTC. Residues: CASSLDWTGRYEQYF.

CDR3 amino acids: CASSGGGGRRYYEQYF. In nucleotides, the CDR3 is TGTGCCAGCAGCGGCGGCGGGGGGCGCCGATACTACGAGCAGTACTTC. The rearrangement uses TRBV9 and TRBJ2-7, with 8 positions matching TRBD2. Germline CDR1 is SGDLS and CDR2 is YYNGEE. V shed 3 bases, J shed 3 bases, and the junction held 11 bases outside the gene matches. The CDR3 runs to 16 residues.

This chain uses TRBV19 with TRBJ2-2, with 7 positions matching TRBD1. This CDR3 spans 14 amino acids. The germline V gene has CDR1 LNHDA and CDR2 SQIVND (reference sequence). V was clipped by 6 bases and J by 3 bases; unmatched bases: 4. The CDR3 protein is CASRLQGDTGELFF. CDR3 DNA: TGTGCCAGTAGGTTGCAGGGGGACACCGGGGAGCTGTTTTTT.

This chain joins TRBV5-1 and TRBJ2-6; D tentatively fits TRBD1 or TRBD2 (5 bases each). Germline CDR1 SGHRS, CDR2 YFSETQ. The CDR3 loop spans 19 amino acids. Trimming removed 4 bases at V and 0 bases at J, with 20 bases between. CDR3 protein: CASSQNLGTTNSGANVLTF. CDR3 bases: TGCGCCAGCAGCCAAAACCTGGGGACGACGAACTCTGGGGCCAACGTCCTGACTTTC.

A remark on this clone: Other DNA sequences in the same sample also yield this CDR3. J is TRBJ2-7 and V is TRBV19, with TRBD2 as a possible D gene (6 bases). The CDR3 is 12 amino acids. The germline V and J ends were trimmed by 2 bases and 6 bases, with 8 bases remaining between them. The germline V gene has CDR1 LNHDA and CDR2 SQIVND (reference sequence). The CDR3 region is CASSISGGEQYF. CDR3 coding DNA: TGTGCCAGTAGTATATCCGGGGGCGAGCAGTACTTC. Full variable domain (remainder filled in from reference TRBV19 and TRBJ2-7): DGGITQSPKYLFRKEGQNVTLSCEQNLNHDAMYWYRQDPGQGLRLIYYSQIVNDFQKGDIAEGYSVSREKKESFPLTVTSAQKNPTAFYLCASSISGGEQYFGPGTRLTVT.

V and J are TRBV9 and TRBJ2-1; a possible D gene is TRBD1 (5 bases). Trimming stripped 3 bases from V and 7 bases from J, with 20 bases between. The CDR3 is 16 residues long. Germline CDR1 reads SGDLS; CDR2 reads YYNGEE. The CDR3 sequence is CASSAQGTLVGNEQFF. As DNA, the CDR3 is TGTGCCAGCAGCGCTCAGGGTACCCTAGTTGGGAATGAGCAGTTCTTC.

The CDR3 loop reads CASSFRLLSGELFF. In DNA form, the CDR3 reads TGCGCCAGCAGCTTCCGACTGCTTTCCGGGGAGCTGTTTTTT. This chain uses TRBV5-1 with TRBJ2-2; D gene unclear. The CDR3 runs to 14 residues. V was shortened by 2 bases and J by 6 bases, with 11 bases between the two germline ends. Per the germline V gene, CDR1 is SGHRS and CDR2 is YFSETQ.

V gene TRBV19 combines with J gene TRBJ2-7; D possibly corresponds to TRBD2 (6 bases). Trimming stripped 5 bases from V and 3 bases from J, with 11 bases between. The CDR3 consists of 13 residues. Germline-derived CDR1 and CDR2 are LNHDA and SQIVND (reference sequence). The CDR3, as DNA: TGTGCCAGTAGTTGGGGGGACCACTACGAGCAGTACTTC. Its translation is CASSWGDHYEQYF.

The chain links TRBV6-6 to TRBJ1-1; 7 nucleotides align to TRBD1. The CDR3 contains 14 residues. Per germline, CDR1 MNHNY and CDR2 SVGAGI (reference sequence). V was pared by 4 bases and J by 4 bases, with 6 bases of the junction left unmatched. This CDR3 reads CASSFDRVGTEAFF. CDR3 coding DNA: TGTGCCAGCAGTTTTGACAGGGTCGGCACTGAAGCTTTCTTT.

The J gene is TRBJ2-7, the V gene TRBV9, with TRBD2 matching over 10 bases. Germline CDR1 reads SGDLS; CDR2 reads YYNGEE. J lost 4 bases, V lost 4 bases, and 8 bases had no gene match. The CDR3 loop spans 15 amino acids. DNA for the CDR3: TGTGCCAGCAGCCCCACAGCGGGGGGGTTTTACGAGCAGTACTTC. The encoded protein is CASSPTAGGFYEQYF.

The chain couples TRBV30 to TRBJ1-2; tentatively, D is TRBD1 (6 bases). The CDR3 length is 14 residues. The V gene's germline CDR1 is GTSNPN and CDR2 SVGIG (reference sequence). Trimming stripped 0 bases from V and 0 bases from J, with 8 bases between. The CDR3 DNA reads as TGTGCCTGGAGTGTGAGGGGGGCTAACTATGGCTACACCTTC. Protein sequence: CAWSVRGANYGYTF.